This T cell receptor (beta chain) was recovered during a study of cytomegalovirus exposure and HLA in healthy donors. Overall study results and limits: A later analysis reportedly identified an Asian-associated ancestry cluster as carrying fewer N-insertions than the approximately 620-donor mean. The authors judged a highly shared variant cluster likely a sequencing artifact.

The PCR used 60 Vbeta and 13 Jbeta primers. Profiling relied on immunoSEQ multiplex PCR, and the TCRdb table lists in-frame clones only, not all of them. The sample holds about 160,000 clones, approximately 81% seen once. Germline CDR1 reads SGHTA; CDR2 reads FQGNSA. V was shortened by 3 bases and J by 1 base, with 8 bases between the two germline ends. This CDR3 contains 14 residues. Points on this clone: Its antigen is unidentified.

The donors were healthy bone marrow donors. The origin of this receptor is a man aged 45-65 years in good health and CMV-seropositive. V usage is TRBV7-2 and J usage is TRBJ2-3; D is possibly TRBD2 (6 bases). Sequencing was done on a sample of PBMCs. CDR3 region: CASSFGGGTDTQYF. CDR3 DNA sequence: TGTGCCAGCAGCTTCGGCGGGGGCACAGATACGCAGTATTTT.